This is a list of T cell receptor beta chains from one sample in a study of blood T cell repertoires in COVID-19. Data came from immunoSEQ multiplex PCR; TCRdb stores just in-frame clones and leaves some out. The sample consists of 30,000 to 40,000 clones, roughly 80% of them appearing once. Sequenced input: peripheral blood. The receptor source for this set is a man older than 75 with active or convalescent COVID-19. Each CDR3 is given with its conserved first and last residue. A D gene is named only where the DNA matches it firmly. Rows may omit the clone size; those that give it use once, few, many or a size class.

CDR3 DNA: TGTGCCAGCAGTAAGCGTGGGTCCTACGAGCAGTACTTC; CDR3 protein: CASSKRGSYEQYF; D gene: .; clone size: .; J gene: TRBJ2-7; V gene: TRBV6-5
CDR3 DNA: TGTGCCAGCAGTGAAACGGTTCATACGCAGTATTTT; CDR3 protein: CASSETVHTQYF; D gene: .; clone size: .; J gene: TRBJ2-3; V gene: TRBV2
CDR3 DNA: TGTGCCAGCACTTCAAGACAGGGAGGCGGGGAGCTGTTTTTT; CDR3 protein: CASTSRQGGGELFF; D gene: .; clone size: .; J gene: TRBJ2-2; V gene: TRBV11-3
CDR3 DNA: TGTGCCAGTAGTATAACCGCAGCGGGAGGGAACAATGAGCAGTTCTTC; CDR3 protein: CASSITAAGGNNEQFF; D gene: TRBD2; clone size: .; J gene: TRBJ2-1; V gene: TRBV19
CDR3 DNA: TGTGCCAGCAGCTTGGGGTTACTAGCGGGAGTTGACACAGATACGCAGTATTTT; CDR3 protein: CASSLGLLAGVDTDTQYF; D gene: TRBD2; clone size: medium-sized; J gene: TRBJ2-3; V gene: TRBV5-4
CDR3 DNA: TGTGCCAGCAGCGTAGAGAGCGGGAGGGCCAACGTCCTGACTTTC; CDR3 protein: CASSVESGRANVLTF; D gene: TRBD2; clone size: once; J gene: TRBJ2-6; V gene: TRBV9
CDR3 DNA: TGTGCCAGCACCCCAGGGACATATAGCAATCAGCCCCAGCATTTT; CDR3 protein: CASTPGTYSNQPQHF; D gene: .; clone size: once; J gene: TRBJ1-5; V gene: TRBV5-8
CDR3 DNA: TGTGCCAGCAGCGCCCAAGGGAGAAGCTCTGGAAACACCATATATTTT; CDR3 protein: CASSAQGRSSGNTIYF; D gene: .; clone size: .; J gene: TRBJ1-3; V gene: TRBV7-8
CDR3 DNA: TGTGCCGGGTACAGGGCGAGGGGCCCTAACTATGGCTACACCTTC; CDR3 protein: CAGYRARGPNYGYTF; D gene: .; clone size: .; J gene: TRBJ1-2; V gene: TRBV28
CDR3 DNA: TGTGCCAGCAGCTTAGCGGCTAGCGGGAGAGATGAGCAGTTCTTC; CDR3 protein: CASSLAASGRDEQFF; D gene: TRBD2; clone size: few; J gene: TRBJ2-1; V gene: TRBV11-3
CDR3 DNA: TGTGCCAGCAGTACCGGGGGGTCCTCCTACAATGAGCAGTTCTTC; CDR3 protein: CASSTGGSSYNEQFF; D gene: TRBD2; clone size: .; J gene: TRBJ2-1; V gene: TRBV2
CDR3 DNA: TGTGCCAGTAGTCCGGAGCGGCAGAGTTACAATGAGCAGTTCTTC; CDR3 protein: CASSPERQSYNEQFF; D gene: .; clone size: .; J gene: TRBJ2-1; V gene: TRBV19
CDR3 DNA: TGCGCCAGCAGCTTGATGGTGTCCGGGTACGAGCAGTACTTC; CDR3 protein: CASSLMVSGYEQYF; D gene: .; clone size: few; J gene: TRBJ2-7; V gene: TRBV5-1
CDR3 DNA: TGTGCCATCAGTGAGGGGCAATACAATCAGCCCCAGCATTTT; CDR3 protein: CAISEGQYNQPQHF; D gene: .; clone size: .; J gene: TRBJ1-5; V gene: TRBV10-3
CDR3 DNA: TGTGCCAGCAGCTTGCAGTTTCCGGTTTTTGGTAGCGGGAGAAATGAGCAGTTCTTC; CDR3 protein: CASSLQFPVFGSGRNEQFF; D gene: TRBD2; clone size: .; J gene: TRBJ2-1; V gene: TRBV5-6
CDR3 DNA: TGTGCCAGCAGCACGGGACAGGGTTATACCAATGAGCAGTTCTTC; CDR3 protein: CASSTGQGYTNEQFF; D gene: TRBD1; clone size: once; J gene: TRBJ2-1; V gene: TRBV7-2
CDR3 DNA: TGCGCCAGCAGCCGTAGCGGGATAAGCACAGATACGCAGTATTTT; CDR3 protein: CASSRSGISTDTQYF; D gene: TRBD2; clone size: .; J gene: TRBJ2-3; V gene: TRBV4-3
CDR3 DNA: TGTGCCTGGAGTACCTCCCAGGGCTCCTATAATTCACCCCTCCACTTT; CDR3 protein: CAWSTSQGSYNSPLHF; D gene: .; clone size: .; J gene: TRBJ1-6; V gene: TRBV30
CDR3 DNA: TGTGCCATCAGTAATGGCAGGGGGGACCCGAACACCGGGGAGCTGTTTTTT; CDR3 protein: CAISNGRGDPNTGELFF; D gene: .; clone size: .; J gene: TRBJ2-2; V gene: TRBV10-3
CDR3 DNA: TGTGCCAGCAGCCGAGGGTCCGGGACAGGGTATTCACCCCTCCACTTT; CDR3 protein: CASSRGSGTGYSPLHF; D gene: TRBD1; clone size: .; J gene: TRBJ1-6; V gene: TRBV5-4
CDR3 DNA: TGTGCCAGCAGTTACGGAGGCAACACTGAAGCTTTCTTT; CDR3 protein: CASSYGGNTEAFF; D gene: .; clone size: .; J gene: TRBJ1-1; V gene: TRBV6-6
CDR3 DNA: TGTGCCAGCAGCCCTTCAGCGCAAGACTATGGCTACACCTTC; CDR3 protein: CASSPSAQDYGYTF; D gene: .; clone size: .; J gene: TRBJ1-2; V gene: TRBV5-4
CDR3 DNA: TGTGCCAGCTTCTCACAAGGGGACACTGAAGCTTTCTTT; CDR3 protein: CASFSQGDTEAFF; D gene: .; clone size: .; J gene: TRBJ1-1; V gene: TRBV7-8
CDR3 DNA: TGCGCCAGCAGTCAATTAATCCGGGACAGGGGGTGTAACACTGAAGCTTTCTTT; CDR3 protein: CASSQLIRDRGCNTEAFF; D gene: TRBD1; clone size: .; J gene: TRBJ1-1; V gene: TRBV23-1
CDR3 DNA: TGTGCCAGCAGCTTATCCCGCGGGGCAACCTACGAGCAGTACTTC; CDR3 protein: CASSLSRGATYEQYF; D gene: .; clone size: once; J gene: TRBJ2-7; V gene: TRBV7-9
CDR3 DNA: TGTGCCAGCAGCTTAGTATTGGGGACAGATACTGGAAACACCATATATTTT; CDR3 protein: CASSLVLGTDTGNTIYF; D gene: TRBD1; clone size: once; J gene: TRBJ1-3; V gene: TRBV11-2
CDR3 DNA: TGTGCCAGCAGTTCAACAGGGTATACTGAAGCTTTCTTT; CDR3 protein: CASSSTGYTEAFF; D gene: .; clone size: .; J gene: TRBJ1-1; V gene: TRBV28
CDR3 DNA: TGTGCCAGCAGTTATACCCCCAGTTCCCAAGAGACCCAGTACTTC; CDR3 protein: CASSYTPSSQETQYF; D gene: .; clone size: few; J gene: TRBJ2-5; V gene: TRBV7-9
CDR3 DNA: TGTGCCACCAGTGTAGCAGGGGTGCAAGAGACCCAGTACTTC; CDR3 protein: CATSVAGVQETQYF; D gene: .; clone size: .; J gene: TRBJ2-5; V gene: TRBV24-1
CDR3 DNA: TGTGCCACCAGCAGTCCAAACAGGGGGCGCGATCACTATGGCTACACCTTC; CDR3 protein: CATSSPNRGRDHYGYTF; D gene: TRBD1; clone size: .; J gene: TRBJ1-2; V gene: TRBV15
CDR3 DNA: TGTGCCAGCAGCAAAACCGGGACTAGCGGGGAGACCCAGTACTTC; CDR3 protein: CASSKTGTSGETQYF; D gene: .; clone size: .; J gene: TRBJ2-5; V gene: TRBV21-1
CDR3 DNA: TGTGCCAGCTCACCGTCTAGTTCAGTGGAGGAAGCTTTCTTT; CDR3 protein: CASSPSSSVEEAFF; D gene: .; clone size: .; J gene: TRBJ1-1; V gene: TRBV18
CDR3 DNA: TGTGCCAGCAGTGTTAGGGCGGGAACTAATGAAAAACTGTTTTTT; CDR3 protein: CASSVRAGTNEKLFF; D gene: .; clone size: .; J gene: TRBJ1-4; V gene: TRBV2
CDR3 DNA: TGTGCCAGCAACCTACCGAGTTTTAATCAGCCCCAGCATTTT; CDR3 protein: CASNLPSFNQPQHF; D gene: .; clone size: .; J gene: TRBJ1-5; V gene: TRBV28
CDR3 DNA: TGTGCCAGCAGCAAAGACAGGGGTGGTACGAACACTGAAGCTTTCTTT; CDR3 protein: CASSKDRGGTNTEAFF; D gene: TRBD1; clone size: .; J gene: TRBJ1-1; V gene: TRBV7-9
CDR3 DNA: TGCGCCAGGGTGGATAGGCGACAGGGGAACTATGGCTACACCTTC; CDR3 protein: CARVDRRQGNYGYTF; D gene: TRBD1; clone size: .; J gene: TRBJ1-2; V gene: TRBV23-1
CDR3 DNA: TGTGCCAGCAGCCCCTGGGACAGCGACGAGCAGTACTTC; CDR3 protein: CASSPWDSDEQYF; D gene: TRBD1; clone size: few; J gene: TRBJ2-7; V gene: TRBV28
CDR3 DNA: TGCGCCAGCAGCCAAGATACGACTAGCGGATATTACAATGAGCAGTTCTTC; CDR3 protein: CASSQDTTSGYYNEQFF; D gene: TRBD2; clone size: .; J gene: TRBJ2-1; V gene: TRBV4-3
CDR3 DNA: TGTGCCAGCAGCTTAGATGTTTCGGATACGCAGTATTTT; CDR3 protein: CASSLDVSDTQYF; D gene: .; clone size: .; J gene: TRBJ2-3; V gene: TRBV7-8
CDR3 DNA: TGTGCCAGCAGTTCCCCCCCAGCGGGAAAACTTAATGAGCAGTTCTTC; CDR3 protein: CASSSPPAGKLNEQFF; D gene: TRBD2; clone size: .; J gene: TRBJ2-1; V gene: TRBV27
CDR3 DNA: TGCAGCGTTCGTACAGGGGTTCGGTCAGATACGCAGTATTTT; CDR3 protein: CSVRTGVRSDTQYF; D gene: TRBD1; clone size: .; J gene: TRBJ2-3; V gene: TRBV29-1
CDR3 DNA: TGTGCCAGCAGTTTTTGGCGGGAGAGCACCGGGGAGCTGTTTTTT; CDR3 protein: CASSFWRESTGELFF; D gene: TRBD2; clone size: .; J gene: TRBJ2-2; V gene: TRBV6-5
CDR3 DNA: TGTGCCAGCAGTGAACAGTATGCCAAAAACATTCAGTACTTC; CDR3 protein: CASSEQYAKNIQYF; D gene: .; clone size: .; J gene: TRBJ2-4; V gene: TRBV25-1
CDR3 DNA: TGTGCCAGCAGTTACACTGACTCTGGGGCCAACGTCCTGACTTTC; CDR3 protein: CASSYTDSGANVLTF; D gene: .; clone size: .; J gene: TRBJ2-6; V gene: TRBV6-2/TRBV6-3
CDR3 DNA: TGTGCCAGCAGTTTGGCTGGGGGCACCTACGAGCAGTACTTC; CDR3 protein: CASSLAGGTYEQYF; D gene: .; clone size: .; J gene: TRBJ2-7; V gene: TRBV27
CDR3 DNA: TGTGCCACCAGCTTGCAACAGGGGAAAATCACCTTC; CDR3 protein: CATSLQQGKITF; D gene: TRBD1; clone size: .; J gene: TRBJ1-2; V gene: TRBV15
CDR3 DNA: TGCGCCAGCAGCCTAACTTTAGGGGGTGGCACAGATACGCAGTATTTT; CDR3 protein: CASSLTLGGGTDTQYF; D gene: .; clone size: .; J gene: TRBJ2-3; V gene: TRBV5-1
CDR3 DNA: TGCGCCAGCAGCCAAGATAGACTAGCGGCCTTTAGCTCCTACGAGCAGTACTTC; CDR3 protein: CASSQDRLAAFSSYEQYF; D gene: TRBD2; clone size: once; J gene: TRBJ2-7; V gene: TRBV4-3